The clone carrying this T cell receptor beta chain was picked up one time. These data originate in a study of shared clonotypes between healthy human individuals. Sequencing used immunoSEQ multiplex PCR; TCRdb keeps in-frame clones, though not all of them. Of around 2,000,000 clones detected, about 95% appear once; the ten largest clones hold about 0.13%. Sequencing used naive CD4+ T cells sorted from blood. As for subset: CD45RA+ positively selected. The clonotype comes from a man aged 18 to 29 in good health.

CDR3: CASGQGDRRGTEAFF. The DNA for the CDR3 is TGTGCCAGTGGACAGGGGGACCGGCGGGGCACTGAAGCTTTCTTT. This rearrangement joins TRBV6-1 to TRBJ1-1, with 10 bases aligning to TRBD1. The germline V gene encodes CDR1 MNHNS and CDR2 SASEGT. CDR3 length: 15 residues. V dropped 9 bases and J dropped 4; count of bases not matched to a gene: 11.